The TCR beta chain described here comes from a study of beta chain features in type 1 diabetes (dated by TCRdb to the late 2010s). Regarding the research as a whole: Mean age, gender distribution, total cell number and subset yield did not differ between patients and healthy donors. Regulatory and stem cell-like memory subsets were isolated from only 8 patients and roughly eight healthy donors, whereas naive and central memory subsets came from all 30 or so donors. A total of 90 million to 140 million sorted cells were examined across all samples, and RNA yield correlated strongly with the number of cells per subset. In the study, recently diagnosed type 1 diabetes patients and matched healthy donors were compared on the TCRB repertoires of their sorted circulating CD4+ T cell subsets.

What the work shows at the level of the full study, not this receptor alone: Because cDNA rather than genomic DNA was sequenced, highly expressing activated cells could have been over-represented, although no difference in activation and CD3 levels was found between groups. PCR might favor shorter templates, but patient and control samples were amplified and corrected together, so any skew would affect both groups equally. Fewer insertions and more nucleotide deletions at VDJ recombination sites were observed in patients with type 1 diabetes, implying thymic rearrangement abnormalities. Naive, central memory and regulatory TCRB repertoires appeared to be more similar among patients than among healthy donors. Because the HLA sub-analyses included only small numbers of individuals, any influence of HLA type on TCRB rearrangement was left unresolved. In all four CD4+ subsets, TCRB CDR3 length was moderately but significantly shorter in type 1 diabetes patients.

Each donor gave one peripheral blood draw, approximately 110 mL on average, collected into heparinised tubes. A BD FACSAria II and a panel including CD45RO, CCR7, CD25, CD127, CD95 and CD27 were used to sort naive, central memory, regulatory and stem cell-like memory CD4+ T cells. A purity above 95% was achieved for all sorted populations. PBMCs were isolated right away by Lymphoprep density gradient centrifugation and were stained directly, without culture. Samples were stained and sorted in pairs, with one healthy donor and one patient per experiment, so that batch effects were minimized. At least ten counts were recorded for this clone. What this receptor recognizes is not known. Base qualities were left out, and no much larger clone turns up one base away. All of the isolated RNA was reverse transcribed with the High Capacity cDNA Reverse Transcription Kit, so expressed TCRB transcripts were sequenced. Deep immunoSEQ sequencing was applied to naive, central memory and regulatory T cell samples, giving an average of roughly 3.5 million total reads per sample. Sorted cells were lysed in RLT buffer and RNA was extracted with DNase-treated RNeasy Micro or Mini kits, depending on cell number. Each cell subset was processed on its own to prevent cross-contamination, while patient and healthy donor samples were processed together. The immunoSEQ multiplex PCR was used to amplify TCRB sequences from cDNA, yielding 87-bp fragments that span the CDR3 region. The amplicons were sequenced using the Illumina HiSeq platform. Per the source publication's procedure: Synthetic template baselines were used to correct PCR bias computationally, reads within Hamming distance 2 were collapsed together, and singletons that could not be merged were discarded. Reads were aligned to IMGT to assign V, D and J genes, CDR3 length, and insertions or deletions at six rearrangement sites. Within each subset, clonotype counts were normalized to sorted cell number, and only after that were true diversity and Gini coefficients computed with the tcR R package. The overlap coefficient, calculated on TCRB nucleotide sequences, was used to quantify repertoire sharing. The clones in this table, taken by TCRdb from immuneACCESS, are in-frame only. Not every clone is retained; where verified, under half of the shortfall comes from an unresolved V gene, and the cause of the rest is unknown. V, J and clone size derive from that table, while D and trimming were established from the DNA sequence. This sample has about 220,000 clones in its table, and about a tenth of those were observed once. The ten top clones hold 1% to 1.5% of the sample.

The sequencing sample was made of central memory CD4+ T cells from blood. The TCR originated in a man younger than 35 in good health.

The DNA sequence is given as TGCGCCAGCAGCTCAGGGATCAAGCGTTACAATGAGCAGTTCTTC. Its amino acids are CASSSGIKRYNEQFF. The chain employs TRBV5-1 and TRBJ2-1; the best D guess is TRBD1, with 5 bases matching. Sequences SGHRS (CDR1) and YFSETQ (CDR2) are obtained from the germline V gene. The CDR3 has 15 amino acids, counting the end cysteine and phenylalanine. Only the CDR3 part of the read is kept: 45 bases, read in frame from the first base. V and J are truncated by 3 bases and 4 bases respectively, leaving an intervening sequence of 14 bases.